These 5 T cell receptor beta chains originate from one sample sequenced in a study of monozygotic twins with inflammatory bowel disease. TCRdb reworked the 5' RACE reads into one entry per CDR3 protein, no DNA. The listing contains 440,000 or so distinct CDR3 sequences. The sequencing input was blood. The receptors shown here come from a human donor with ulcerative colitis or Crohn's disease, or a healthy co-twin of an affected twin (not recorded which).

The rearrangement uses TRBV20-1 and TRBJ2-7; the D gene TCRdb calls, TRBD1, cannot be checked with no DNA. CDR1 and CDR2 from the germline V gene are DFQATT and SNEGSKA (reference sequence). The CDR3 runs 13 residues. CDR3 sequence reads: CSASKTPLPGQYF.

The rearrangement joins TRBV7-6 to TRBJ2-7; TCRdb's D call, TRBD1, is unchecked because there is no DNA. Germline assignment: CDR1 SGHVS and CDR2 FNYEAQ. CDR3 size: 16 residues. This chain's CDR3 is CASSLGVRGISYEQYF.

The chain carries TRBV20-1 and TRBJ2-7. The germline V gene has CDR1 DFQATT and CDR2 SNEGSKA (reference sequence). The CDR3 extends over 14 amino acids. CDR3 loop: CSARTRGRYYEQYF.

CDR3 sequence reads: CSASRGGEQFF. J is TRBJ2-1 and V is TRBV20-1; TCRdb proposes TRBD1, but this gene call is untestable without DNA. The CDR3 is 11 amino acids. The V gene's germline CDR1 is DFQATT and CDR2 SNEGSKA (reference sequence).

The CDR3 reads CASSQDKGSKLFF. V gene TRBV4-3 combines with J gene TRBJ1-4. Germline loops: CDR1 LGHNA, CDR2 YSLEER. This CDR3 contains 13 residues.